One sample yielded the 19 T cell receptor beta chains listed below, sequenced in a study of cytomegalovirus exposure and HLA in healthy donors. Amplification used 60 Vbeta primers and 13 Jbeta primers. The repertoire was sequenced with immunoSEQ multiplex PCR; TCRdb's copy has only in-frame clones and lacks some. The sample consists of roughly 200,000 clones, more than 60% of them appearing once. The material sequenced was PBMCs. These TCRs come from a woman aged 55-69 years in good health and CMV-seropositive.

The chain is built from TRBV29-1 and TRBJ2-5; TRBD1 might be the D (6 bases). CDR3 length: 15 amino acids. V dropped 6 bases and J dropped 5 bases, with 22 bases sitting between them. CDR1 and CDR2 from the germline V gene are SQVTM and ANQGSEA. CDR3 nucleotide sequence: TGCAGCGTAGGCTGGATAATGAGGGGGAAGGAGACCCAGTACTTC. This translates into CSVGWIMRGKETQYF. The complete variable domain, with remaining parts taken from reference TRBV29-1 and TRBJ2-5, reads SAVISQKPSRDICQRGTSLTIQCQVDSQVTMMFWYRQQPGQSLTLIATANQGSEATYESGFVIDKFPISRPNLTFSTLTVSNMSPEDSSIYLCSVGWIMRGKETQYFGPGTRLLVL.

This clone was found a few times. CDR3 nucleotide sequence: TGTGCCACCAGCAGAGATCGTCTCGCGGGTGGTGAGCAGTTCTTC. It codes for CATSRDRLAGGEQFF. This rearrangement joins TRBV15 to TRBJ2-1; possibly TRBD2 for D (5 bases). The CDR3 loop spans 15 amino acids. Germline CDR1 and CDR2: LNHNV and YYDKDF (reference sequence). V was cut by 0 bases and J by 9 bases, with 15 bases left in between. Together with reference TRBV15 and TRBJ2-1, the CDR3 gives the full variable domain: DAMVIQNPRYQVTQFGKPVTLSCSQTLNHNVMYWYQQKSSQAPKLLFHYYDKDFNNEADTPDNFQSRRPNTSFCFLDIRSPGLGDTAMYLCATSRDRLAGGEQFFGPGTRLTVL.

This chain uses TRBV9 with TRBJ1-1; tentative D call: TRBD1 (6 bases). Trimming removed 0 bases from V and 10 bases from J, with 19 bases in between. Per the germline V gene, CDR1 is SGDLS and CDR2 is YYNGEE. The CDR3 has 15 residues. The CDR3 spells CASSVDVTGYGTAFF. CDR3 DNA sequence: TGTGCCAGCAGCGTAGACGTGACAGGTTATGGCACAGCTTTCTTT.

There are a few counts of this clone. CDR3 DNA: TGTGCCACCCGGGACTCACCCAGGGAAAAACTGTTTTTT. Translation: CATRDSPREKLFF. The chain employs TRBV15 and TRBJ1-4; D might be TRBD1 (5 bases). The V gene lost 8 bases and the J gene lost 8 bases, with 15 bases spanning the gap. Looked up from germline, CDR1 is LNHNV and CDR2 is YYDKDF (reference sequence). The CDR3 contains 13 residues.

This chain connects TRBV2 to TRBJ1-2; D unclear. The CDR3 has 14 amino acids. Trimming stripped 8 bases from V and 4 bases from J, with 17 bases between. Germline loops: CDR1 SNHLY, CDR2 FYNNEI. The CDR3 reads CASCYQAAPYGYTF. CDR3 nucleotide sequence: TGTGCCAGCTGCTATCAGGCAGCCCCCTATGGCTACACCTTC.

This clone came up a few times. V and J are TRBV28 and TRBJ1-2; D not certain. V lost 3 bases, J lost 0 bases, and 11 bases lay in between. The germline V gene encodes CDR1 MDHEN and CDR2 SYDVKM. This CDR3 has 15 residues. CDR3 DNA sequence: TGTGCCAGCAGTTTGAGGGCTCAGGCTAACTATGGCTACACCTTC. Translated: CASSLRAQANYGYTF.

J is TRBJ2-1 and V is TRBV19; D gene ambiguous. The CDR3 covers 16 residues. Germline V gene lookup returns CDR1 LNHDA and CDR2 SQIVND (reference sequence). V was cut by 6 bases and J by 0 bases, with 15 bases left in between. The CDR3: CASRRPGRSSYNEQFF. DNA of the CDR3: TGTGCCAGTAGGCGGCCCGGCCGGAGCTCCTACAATGAGCAGTTCTTC. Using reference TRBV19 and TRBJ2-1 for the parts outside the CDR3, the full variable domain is DGGITQSPKYLFRKEGQNVTLSCEQNLNHDAMYWYRQDPGQGLRLIYYSQIVNDFQKGDIAEGYSVSREKKESFPLTVTSAQKNPTAFYLCASRRPGRSSYNEQFFGPGTRLTVL.

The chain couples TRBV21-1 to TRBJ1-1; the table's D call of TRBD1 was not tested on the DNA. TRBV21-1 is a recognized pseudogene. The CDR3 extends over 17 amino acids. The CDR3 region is CASTKGRDRDANTEAFF. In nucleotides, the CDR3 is TGTGCCAGCACCAAAGGCCGGGACAGGGATGCGAACACTGAAGCTTTCTTT.

The CDR3 DNA follows: TGTGCCAGCAGCGTAGGGTCCGGACTAGCCGGCGAGCAGTACTTC. It is translated as CASSVGSGLAGEQYF. The chain uses TRBV9 and TRBJ2-7; the match to TRBD2 covers 8 bases. CDR3 length: 15 amino acids. The trim removed 0 bases at V and 6 bases at J, leaving 8 bases unmatched. Germline-derived CDR1 and CDR2 are SGDLS and YYNGEE. Supplemented by reference TRBV9 and TRBJ2-7, the full variable domain reads DSGVTQTPKHLITATGQRVTLRCSPRSGDLSVYWYQQSLDQGLQFLIQYYNGEERAKGNILERFSAQQFPDLHSELNLSSLELGDSALYFCASSVGSGLAGEQYFGPGTRLTVT.

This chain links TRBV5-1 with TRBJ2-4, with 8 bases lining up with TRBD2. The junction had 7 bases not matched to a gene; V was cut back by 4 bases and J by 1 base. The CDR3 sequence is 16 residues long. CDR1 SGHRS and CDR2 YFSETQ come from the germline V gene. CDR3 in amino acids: CASSLGGLEAKNIQYF. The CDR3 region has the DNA TGCGCCAGCAGCCTGGGGGGACTAGAGGCCAAAAACATTCAGTACTTC.

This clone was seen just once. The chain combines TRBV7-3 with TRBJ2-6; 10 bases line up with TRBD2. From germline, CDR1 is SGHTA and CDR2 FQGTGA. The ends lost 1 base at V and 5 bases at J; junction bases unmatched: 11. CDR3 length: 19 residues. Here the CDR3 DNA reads TGTGCCAGCAGCTTAAGACCTAGCGGGGGTCTAATAAGGGCCAACGTCCTGACTTTC. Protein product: CASSLRPSGGLIRANVLTF.

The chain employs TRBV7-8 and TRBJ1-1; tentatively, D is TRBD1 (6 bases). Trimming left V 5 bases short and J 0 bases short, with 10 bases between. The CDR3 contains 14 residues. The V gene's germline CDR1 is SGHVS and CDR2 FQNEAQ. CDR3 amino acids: CASSPGQMNTEAFF. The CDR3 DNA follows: TGTGCCAGCAGCCCCGGACAGATGAACACTGAAGCTTTCTTT.

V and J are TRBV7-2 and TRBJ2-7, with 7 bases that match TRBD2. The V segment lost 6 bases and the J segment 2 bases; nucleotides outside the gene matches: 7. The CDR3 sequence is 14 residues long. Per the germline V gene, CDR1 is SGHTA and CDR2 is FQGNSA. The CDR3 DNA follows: TGTGCCAGCAGGCTGGGGGGGACCCCCTACGAGCAGTACTTC. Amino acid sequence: CASRLGGTPYEQYF.

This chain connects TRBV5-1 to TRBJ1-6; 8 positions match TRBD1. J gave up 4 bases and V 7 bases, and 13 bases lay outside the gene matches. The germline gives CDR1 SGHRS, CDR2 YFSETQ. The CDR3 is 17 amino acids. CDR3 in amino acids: CASHYPATGVYNSPLHF. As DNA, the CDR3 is TGCGCCAGCCACTACCCGGCGACAGGGGTTTATAATTCACCCCTCCACTTT.

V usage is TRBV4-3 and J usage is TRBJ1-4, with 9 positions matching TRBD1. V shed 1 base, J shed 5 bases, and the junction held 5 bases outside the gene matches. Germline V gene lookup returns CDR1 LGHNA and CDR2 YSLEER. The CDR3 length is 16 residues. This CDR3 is CASSQGEGQGNEKLFF. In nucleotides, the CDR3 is TGCGCCAGCAGCCAAGGGGAGGGACAGGGAAATGAAAAACTGTTTTTT.

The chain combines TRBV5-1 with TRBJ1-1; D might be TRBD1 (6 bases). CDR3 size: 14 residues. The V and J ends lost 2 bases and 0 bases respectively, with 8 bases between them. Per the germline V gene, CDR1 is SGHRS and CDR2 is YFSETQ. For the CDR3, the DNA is TGCGCCAGCAGCTTAGGGGGACTGAACACTGAAGCTTTCTTT. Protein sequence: CASSLGGLNTEAFF.

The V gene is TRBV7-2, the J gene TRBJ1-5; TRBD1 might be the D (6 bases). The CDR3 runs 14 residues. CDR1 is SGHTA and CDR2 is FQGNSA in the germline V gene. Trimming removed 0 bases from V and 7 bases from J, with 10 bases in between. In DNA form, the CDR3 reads TGTGCCAGCAGCTTAGCTTCAGGGGAGCAGCCCCAGCATTTT. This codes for CASSLASGEQPQHF. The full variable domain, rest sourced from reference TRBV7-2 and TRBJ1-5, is GAGVSQSPSNKVTEKGKDVELRCDPISGHTALYWYRQSLGQGLEFLIYFQGNSAPDKSGLPSDRFSAERTGGSVSTLTIQRTQQEDSAVYLCASSLASGEQPQHFGDGTRLSIL.

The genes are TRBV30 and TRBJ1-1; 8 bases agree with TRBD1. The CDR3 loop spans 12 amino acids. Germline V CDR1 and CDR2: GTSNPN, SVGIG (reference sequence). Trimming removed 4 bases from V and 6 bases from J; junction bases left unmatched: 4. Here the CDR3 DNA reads TGTGCCTGGACGCAGGGGGCTCCTGAAGCTTTCTTT. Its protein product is CAWTQGAPEAFF.

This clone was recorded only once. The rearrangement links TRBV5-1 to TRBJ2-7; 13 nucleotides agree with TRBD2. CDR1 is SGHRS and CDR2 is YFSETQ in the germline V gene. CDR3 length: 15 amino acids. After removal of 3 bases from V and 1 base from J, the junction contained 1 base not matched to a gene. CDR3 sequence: CASSWGLAGSYEQYF. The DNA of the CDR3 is TGCGCCAGCAGCTGGGGACTAGCGGGGTCCTACGAGCAGTACTTC.